This T cell receptor (beta chain) was documented in a study of CD8+CD57+ T cells in acquired aplastic anemia. As regards this clonotype: Antigen: not known.

The template for TCR beta VDJ and CDR3 sequence profiling was genomic DNA. One entry per CDR3 protein results from TCRdb running MiXCR on the reads. The repertoire includes 150,000 to 200,000 distinct CDR3 sequences, approximately 52% of them detected once, and 1.8% sits in the top ten. Study-level results: Patients did not significantly differ from controls in CD8+ Simpson's diversity. Patients and controls shared twenty-nine CD8+ CDR3 sequences.

Whoever was chosen for sequencing had shown CD8+CD57+ cell expansion by flow cytometry. Severe acquired aplastic anemia was present in every patient. All patients were therapy-naive when blood was sampled. The V gene lost 1 base and the J gene lost 10 bases, with 14 bases spanning the gap. Looked up from germline, CDR1 is SEHNR and CDR2 is FQNEAQ (reference sequence). The CDR3 contains 15 residues. The material sequenced was sorted CD4+, CD8+, or CD8+CD57+ T cells (not recorded which) from PBMCs. The J gene is TRBJ1-6, the V gene TRBV7-9; possible D gene TRBD1, 6 bases. The clonotype originates from a human donor with aplastic anemia. The CDR3 loop reads CASSLEGHGLSPLHF. For the CDR3, the DNA is TGTGCCAGCAGCTTAGAGGGACACGGACTGTCACCCCTCCACTTT. The full variable domain, completed using reference TRBV7-9 and TRBJ1-6, is DTGVSQNPRHKITKRGQNVTFRCDPISEHNRLYWYRQTLGQGPEFLTYFQNEAQLEKSRLLSDRFSAERPKGSFSTLEIQRTEQGDSAMYLCASSLEGHGLSPLHFGNGTRLTVT.